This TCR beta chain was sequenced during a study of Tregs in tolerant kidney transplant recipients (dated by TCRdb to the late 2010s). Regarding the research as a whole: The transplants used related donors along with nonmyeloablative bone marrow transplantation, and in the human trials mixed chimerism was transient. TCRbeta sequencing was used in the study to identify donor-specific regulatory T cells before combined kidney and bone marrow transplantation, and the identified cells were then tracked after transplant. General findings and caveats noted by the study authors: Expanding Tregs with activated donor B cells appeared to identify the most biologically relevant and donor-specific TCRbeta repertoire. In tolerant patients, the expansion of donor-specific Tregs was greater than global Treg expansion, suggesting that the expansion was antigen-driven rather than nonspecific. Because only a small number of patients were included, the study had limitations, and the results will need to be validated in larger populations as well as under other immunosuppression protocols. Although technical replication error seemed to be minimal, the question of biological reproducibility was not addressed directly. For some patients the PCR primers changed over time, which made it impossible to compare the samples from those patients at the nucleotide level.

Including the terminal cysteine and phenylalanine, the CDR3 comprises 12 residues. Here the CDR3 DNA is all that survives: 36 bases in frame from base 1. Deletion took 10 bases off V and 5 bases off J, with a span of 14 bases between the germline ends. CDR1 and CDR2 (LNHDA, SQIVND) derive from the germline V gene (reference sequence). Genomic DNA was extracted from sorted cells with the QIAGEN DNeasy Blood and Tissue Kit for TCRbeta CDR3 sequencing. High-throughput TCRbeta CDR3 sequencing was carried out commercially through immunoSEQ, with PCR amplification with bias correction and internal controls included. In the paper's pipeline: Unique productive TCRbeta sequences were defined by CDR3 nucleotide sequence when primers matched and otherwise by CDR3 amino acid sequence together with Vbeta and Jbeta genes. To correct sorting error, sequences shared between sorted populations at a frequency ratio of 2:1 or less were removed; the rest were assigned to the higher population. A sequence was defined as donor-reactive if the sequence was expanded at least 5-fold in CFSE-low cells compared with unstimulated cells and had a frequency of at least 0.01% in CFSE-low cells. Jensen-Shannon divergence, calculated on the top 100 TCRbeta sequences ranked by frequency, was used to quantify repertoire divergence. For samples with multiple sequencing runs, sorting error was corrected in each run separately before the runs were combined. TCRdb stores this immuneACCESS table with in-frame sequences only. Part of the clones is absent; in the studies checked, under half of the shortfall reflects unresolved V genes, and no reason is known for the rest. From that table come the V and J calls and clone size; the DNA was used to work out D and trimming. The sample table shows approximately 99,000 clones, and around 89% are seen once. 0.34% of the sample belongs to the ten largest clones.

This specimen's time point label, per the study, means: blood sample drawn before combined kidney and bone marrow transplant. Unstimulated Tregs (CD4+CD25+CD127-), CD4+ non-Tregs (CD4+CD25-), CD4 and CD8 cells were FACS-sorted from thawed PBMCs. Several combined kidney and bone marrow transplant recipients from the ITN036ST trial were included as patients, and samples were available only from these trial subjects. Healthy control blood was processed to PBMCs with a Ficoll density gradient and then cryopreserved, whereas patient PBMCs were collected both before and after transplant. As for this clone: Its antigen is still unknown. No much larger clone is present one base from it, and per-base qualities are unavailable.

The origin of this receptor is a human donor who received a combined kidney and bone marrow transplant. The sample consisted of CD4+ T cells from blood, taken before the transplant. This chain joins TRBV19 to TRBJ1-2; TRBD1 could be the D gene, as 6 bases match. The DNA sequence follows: TGTGCCACCACCACAGGGATTTATGGCTACACCTTC. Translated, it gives CATTTGIYGYTF.